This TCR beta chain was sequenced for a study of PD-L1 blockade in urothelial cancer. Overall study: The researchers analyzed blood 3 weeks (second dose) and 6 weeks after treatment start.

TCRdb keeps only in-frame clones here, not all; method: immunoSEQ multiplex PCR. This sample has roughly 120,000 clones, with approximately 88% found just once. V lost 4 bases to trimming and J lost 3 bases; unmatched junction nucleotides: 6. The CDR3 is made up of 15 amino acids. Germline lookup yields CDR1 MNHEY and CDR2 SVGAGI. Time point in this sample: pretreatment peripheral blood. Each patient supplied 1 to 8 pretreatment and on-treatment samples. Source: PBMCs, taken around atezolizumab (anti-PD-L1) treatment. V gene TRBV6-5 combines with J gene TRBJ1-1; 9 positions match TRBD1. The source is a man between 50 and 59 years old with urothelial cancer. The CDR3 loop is CASSFRDREDTEAFF. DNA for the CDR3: TGTGCCAGCAGTTTCCGGGACAGGGAAGACACTGAAGCTTTCTTT.